Listed below are T cell receptor beta chains from one sample, sequenced in a study of CD8 T cells in Susac syndrome. TCRdb reanalysed the immunoSEQ multiplex PCR reads using MiXCR and keeps one entry per CDR3 protein. This table holds roughly 160,000 distinct CDR3 sequences, approximately 94% found once. Source material: CD4+ T cells from PBMCs. Receptor source: a human donor with Susac syndrome. Both conserved end residues are trimmed from each CDR3. A D gene is named only where the DNA matches it firmly.

length: 13
J: TRBJ1-1
V: TRBV30
D: TRBD1
CDR3: AWSVQGQVNTEAF

length: 9
J: TRBJ1-2
V: TRBV25-1
D: -
CDR3: ASSLEYGYT

length: 12
J: TRBJ2-2
V: TRBV12-3/TRBV12-4
D: -
CDR3: ASSWISATGELF

length: 11
J: TRBJ2-1
V: TRBV20-1
D: -
CDR3: SARGLGRDEQF

length: 13
J: TRBJ2-2
V: TRBV4-1
D: -
CDR3: ASSQDDGAPRELF

length: 12
J: TRBJ1-2
V: TRBV30
D: -
CDR3: AWSVRGGSYGYT

length: 14
J: TRBJ2-7
V: TRBV4-3
D: -
CDR3: ASSQGLTGTSYEQY

length: 11
J: TRBJ1-2
V: TRBV30
D: -
CDR3: AWSLSFNYGYT

length: 14
J: TRBJ2-3
V: TRBV5-4
D: TRBD1
CDR3: ASSPFGTAIGDTQY

length: 14
J: TRBJ1-5
V: TRBV4-2
D: TRBD1
CDR3: ASSQDGRQGGQPQH

length: 14
J: TRBJ2-1
V: TRBV18
D: TRBD1
CDR3: ASSPPVGQGRNEQF

length: 13
J: TRBJ1-1
V: TRBV7-2
D: -
CDR3: ASSLETFGNTEAF

length: 11
J: TRBJ2-1
V: TRBV10-3
D: -
CDR3: ATKPGGRDEQF

length: 13
J: TRBJ2-3
V: TRBV6-5
D: -
CDR3: ASRLLASGTDTQY

length: 12
J: TRBJ2-5
V: TRBV15
D: -
CDR3: ATSRGTGVETQY

length: 12
J: TRBJ2-3
V: TRBV5-6
D: -
CDR3: ASSLGGDTDTQY

length: 11
J: TRBJ1-5
V: TRBV7-9
D: -
CDR3: ASSLDWGKPQH

length: 12
J: TRBJ2-3
V: TRBV20-1
D: -
CDR3: SARGGQYTDTQY

length: 8
J: TRBJ2-1
V: TRBV2
D: -
CDR3: ASSENEQF

length: 11
J: TRBJ1-2
V: TRBV7-2
D: TRBD1
CDR3: ASSFTGDSGYT

length: 13
J: TRBJ2-7
V: TRBV6-2/TRBV6-3
D: TRBD1
CDR3: ASSYAGTASYEQY

length: 11
J: TRBJ1-1
V: TRBV7-2
D: -
CDR3: ASSFQNRDEAF

length: 11
J: TRBJ2-1
V: TRBV20-1
D: -
CDR3: SATGEVYNEQF

length: 13
J: TRBJ2-1
V: TRBV6-5
D: -
CDR3: ASSATGYTYNEQF

length: 10
J: TRBJ1-2
V: TRBV9
D: -
CDR3: ASSLQPYGYT

length: 11
J: TRBJ2-1
V: TRBV29-1
D: -
CDR3: SLADSRWDEQF

length: 13
J: TRBJ2-2
V: TRBV14
D: -
CDR3: ASSPATIFTGELF

length: 13
J: TRBJ2-1
V: TRBV5-4
D: TRBD2
CDR3: ASSSGTSGRGEQF

length: 9
J: TRBJ1-2
V: TRBV29-1
D: TRBD1
CDR3: SEQGARGYT

length: 11
J: TRBJ1-2
V: TRBV4-3
D: TRBD1
CDR3: ASSQWDSYGYT